The source of this T cell receptor (beta chain) is a study of CD8 T cells in ankylosing spondylitis. Notes on the study in general: Enrichment of disease-linked clones was reportedly significant in matched ankylosing spondylitis synovial fluid. Ankylosing spondylitis blood seemed to carry a telltale TCR beta motif made of seven or eight highly homologous variants. CD8+ disease-linked clones were present at relatively low frequencies in blood. A subset of motif variants has previously been described in the synovial fluid and blood of reactive arthritis.

TCRdb called the 5' RACE reads again in MiXCR, with one record for every CDR3 protein. The sample lists 200,000 to 250,000 distinct CDR3 sequences; roughly 25% were seen once. This CDR3 is built from 13 residues. Trimming removed 0 bases from V and 8 bases from J, with 13 bases in between. Germline loops: CDR1 DFQATT, CDR2 SNEGSKA (reference sequence). In its sample, this clonotype was seen a few times. What it binds is unknown. The rearrangement joins TRBV20-1 to TRBJ1-1; D is perhaps TRBD1 (5 bases). The clonotype originates from a male donor with ankylosing spondylitis or in good health (not recorded which). Sequenced sample: blood, either unsorted or a sorted T cell fraction (not recorded which). CDR3 coding DNA: TGCAGTGCTAGAGATGTCCAGGGATTGGAAGCTTTCTTT. Its translation: CSARDVQGLEAFF.